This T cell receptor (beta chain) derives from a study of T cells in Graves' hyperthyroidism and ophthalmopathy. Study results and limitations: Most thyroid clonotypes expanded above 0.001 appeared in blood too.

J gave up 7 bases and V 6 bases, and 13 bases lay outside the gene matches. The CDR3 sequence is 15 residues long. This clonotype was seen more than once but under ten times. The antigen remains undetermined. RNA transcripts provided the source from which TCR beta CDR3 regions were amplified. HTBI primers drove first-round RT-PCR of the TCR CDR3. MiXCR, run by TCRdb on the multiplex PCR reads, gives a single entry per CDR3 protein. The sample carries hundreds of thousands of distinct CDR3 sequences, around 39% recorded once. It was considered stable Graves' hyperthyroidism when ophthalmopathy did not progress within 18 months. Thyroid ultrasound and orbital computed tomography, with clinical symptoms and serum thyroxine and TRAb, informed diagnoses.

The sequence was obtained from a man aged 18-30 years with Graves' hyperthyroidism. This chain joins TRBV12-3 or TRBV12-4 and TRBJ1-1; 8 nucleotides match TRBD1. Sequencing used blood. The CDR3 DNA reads TGTGCCAGCAGCCAGGGGGCGATGAGGCCGAATGAAGCTTTCTTT. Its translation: CASSQGAMRPNEAFF.